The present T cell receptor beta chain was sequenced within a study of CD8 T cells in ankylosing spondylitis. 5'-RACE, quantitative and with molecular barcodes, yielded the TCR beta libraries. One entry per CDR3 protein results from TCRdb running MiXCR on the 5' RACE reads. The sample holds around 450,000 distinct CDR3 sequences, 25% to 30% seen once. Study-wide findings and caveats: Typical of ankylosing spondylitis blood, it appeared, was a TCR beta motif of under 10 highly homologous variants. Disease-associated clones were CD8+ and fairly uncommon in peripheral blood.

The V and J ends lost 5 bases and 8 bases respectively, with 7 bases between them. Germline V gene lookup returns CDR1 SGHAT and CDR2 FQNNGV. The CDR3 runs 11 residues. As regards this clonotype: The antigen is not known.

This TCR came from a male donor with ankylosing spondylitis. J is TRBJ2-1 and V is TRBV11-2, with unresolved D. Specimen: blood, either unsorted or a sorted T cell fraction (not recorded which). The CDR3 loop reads CASSPMYEQFF. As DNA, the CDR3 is TGTGCCAGCAGCCCCATGTATGAGCAGTTCTTC.